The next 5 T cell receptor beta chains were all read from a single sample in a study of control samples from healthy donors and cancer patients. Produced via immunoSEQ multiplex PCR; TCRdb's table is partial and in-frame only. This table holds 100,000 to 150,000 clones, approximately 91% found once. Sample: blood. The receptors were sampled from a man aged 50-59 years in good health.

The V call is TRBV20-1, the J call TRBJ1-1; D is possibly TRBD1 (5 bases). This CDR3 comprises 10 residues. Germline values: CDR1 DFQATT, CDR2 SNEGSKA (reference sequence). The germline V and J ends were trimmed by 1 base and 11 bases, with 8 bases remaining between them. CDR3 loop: CSARGQIAFF. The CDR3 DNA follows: TGCAGTGCTAGAGGACAGATCGCTTTCTTT.

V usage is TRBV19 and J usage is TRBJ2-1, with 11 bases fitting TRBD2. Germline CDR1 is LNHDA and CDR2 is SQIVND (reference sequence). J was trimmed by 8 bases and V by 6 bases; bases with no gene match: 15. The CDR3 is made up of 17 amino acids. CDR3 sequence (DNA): TGTGCCAGTAGACACACTATTCTAGCGGGGGGTAGCGATGAGCAGTTCTTC. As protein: CASRHTILAGGSDEQFF.

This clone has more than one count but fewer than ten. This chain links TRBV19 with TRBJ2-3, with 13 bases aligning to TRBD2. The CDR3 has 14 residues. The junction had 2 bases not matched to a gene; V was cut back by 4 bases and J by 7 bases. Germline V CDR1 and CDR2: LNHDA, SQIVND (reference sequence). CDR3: CASSTGLAGYTQYF. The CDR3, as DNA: TGTGCCAGTAGTACGGGACTAGCGGGGTATACGCAGTATTTT.

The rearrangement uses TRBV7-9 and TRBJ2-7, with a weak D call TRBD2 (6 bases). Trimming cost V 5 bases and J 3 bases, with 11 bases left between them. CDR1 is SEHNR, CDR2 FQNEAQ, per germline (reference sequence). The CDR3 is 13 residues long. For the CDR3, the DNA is TGTGCCAGCAGCGCGGGGACTTACTACGAGCAGTACTTC. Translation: CASSAGTYYEQYF.

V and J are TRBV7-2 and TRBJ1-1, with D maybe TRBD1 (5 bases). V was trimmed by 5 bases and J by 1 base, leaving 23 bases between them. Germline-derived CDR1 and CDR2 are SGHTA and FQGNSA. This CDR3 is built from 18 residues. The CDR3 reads CASSDSGGIRGTNTEAFF. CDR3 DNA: TGTGCCAGCAGCGACTCAGGAGGAATTCGGGGGACGAACACTGAAGCTTTCTTT.